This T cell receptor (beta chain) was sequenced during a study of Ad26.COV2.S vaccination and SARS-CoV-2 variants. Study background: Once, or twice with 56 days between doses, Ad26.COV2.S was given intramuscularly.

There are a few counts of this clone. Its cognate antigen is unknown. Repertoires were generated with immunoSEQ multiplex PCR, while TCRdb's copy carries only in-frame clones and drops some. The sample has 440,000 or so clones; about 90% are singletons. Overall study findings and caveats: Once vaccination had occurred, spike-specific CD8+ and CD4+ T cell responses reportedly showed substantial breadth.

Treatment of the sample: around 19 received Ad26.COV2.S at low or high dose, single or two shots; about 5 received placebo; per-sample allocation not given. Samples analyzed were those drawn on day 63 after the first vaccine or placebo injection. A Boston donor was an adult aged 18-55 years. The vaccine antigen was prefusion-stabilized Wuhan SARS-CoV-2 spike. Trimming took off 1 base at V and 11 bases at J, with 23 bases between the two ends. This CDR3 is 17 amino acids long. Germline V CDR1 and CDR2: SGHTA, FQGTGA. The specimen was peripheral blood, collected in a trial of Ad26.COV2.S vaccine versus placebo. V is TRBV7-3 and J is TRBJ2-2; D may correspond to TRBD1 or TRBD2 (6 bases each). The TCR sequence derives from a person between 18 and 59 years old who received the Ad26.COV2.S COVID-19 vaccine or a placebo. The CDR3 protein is CASSLNAGGEYLEELFF. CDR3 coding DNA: TGTGCCAGCAGCTTAAACGCCGGGGGCGAATATCTCGAAGAGCTGTTTTTT. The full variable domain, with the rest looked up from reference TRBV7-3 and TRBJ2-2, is GAGVSQTPSNKVTEKGKYVELRCDPISGHTALYWYRQSLGQGPEFLIYFQGTGAADDSGLPNDRFFAVRPEGSVSTLKIQRTERGDSAVYLCASSLNAGGEYLEELFFGEGSRLTVL.